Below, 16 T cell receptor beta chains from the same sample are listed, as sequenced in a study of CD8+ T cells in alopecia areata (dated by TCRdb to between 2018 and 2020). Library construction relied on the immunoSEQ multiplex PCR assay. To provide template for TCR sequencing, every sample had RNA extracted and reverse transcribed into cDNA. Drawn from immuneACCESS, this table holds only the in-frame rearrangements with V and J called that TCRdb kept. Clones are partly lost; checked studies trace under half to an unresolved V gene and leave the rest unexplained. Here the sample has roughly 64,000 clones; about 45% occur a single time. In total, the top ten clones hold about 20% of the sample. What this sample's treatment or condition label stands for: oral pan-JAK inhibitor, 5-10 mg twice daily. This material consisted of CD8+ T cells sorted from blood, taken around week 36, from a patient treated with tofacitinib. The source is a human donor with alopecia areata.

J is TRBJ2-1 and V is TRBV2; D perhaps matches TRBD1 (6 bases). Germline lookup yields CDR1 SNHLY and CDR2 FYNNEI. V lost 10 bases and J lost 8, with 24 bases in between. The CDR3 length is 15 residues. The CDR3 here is CATQRVQGSLDEQFF. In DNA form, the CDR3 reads TGTGCCACCCAGAGGGTACAGGGATCCCTCGATGAGCAGTTCTTC. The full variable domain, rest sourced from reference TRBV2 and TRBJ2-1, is EPEVTQTPSHQVTQMGQEVILRCVPISNHLYFYWYRQILGQKVEFLVSFYNNEISEKSEIFDDQFSVERPDGSNFTLKIRSTKLEDSAMYFCATQRVQGSLDEQFFGPGTRLTVL.

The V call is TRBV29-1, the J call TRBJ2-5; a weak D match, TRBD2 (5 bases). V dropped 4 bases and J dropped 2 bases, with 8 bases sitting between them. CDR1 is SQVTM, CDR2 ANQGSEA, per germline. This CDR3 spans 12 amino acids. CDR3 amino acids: CSVVREQETQYF. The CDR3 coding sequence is TGCAGCGTTGTAAGGGAGCAAGAGACCCAGTACTTC. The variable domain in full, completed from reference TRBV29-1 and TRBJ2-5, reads SAVISQKPSRDICQRGTSLTIQCQVDSQVTMMFWYRQQPGQSLTLIATANQGSEATYESGFVIDKFPISRPNLTFSTLTVSNMSPEDSSIYLCSVVREQETQYFGPGTRLLVL.

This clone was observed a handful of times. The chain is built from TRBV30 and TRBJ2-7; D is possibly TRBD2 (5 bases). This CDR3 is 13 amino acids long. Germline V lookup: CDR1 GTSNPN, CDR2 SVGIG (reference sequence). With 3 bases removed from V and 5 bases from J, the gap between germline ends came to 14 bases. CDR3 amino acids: CAWSEGSGDEQYF. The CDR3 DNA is TGTGCCTGGAGCGAAGGGAGCGGAGACGAGCAGTACTTC.

The CDR3 region is CASSEDRGYEQYF. CDR3 sequence (DNA): TGTGCCAGCAGTGAGGACAGGGGCTACGAGCAGTACTTC. V is TRBV2 and J is TRBJ2-7, with TRBD1 identical over 9 bases. This CDR3 contains 13 residues. The J segment lost 3 bases and the V segment lost 3 bases, leaving 0 bases of the junction unmatched. CDR1 is SNHLY and CDR2 is FYNNEI in the germline V gene.

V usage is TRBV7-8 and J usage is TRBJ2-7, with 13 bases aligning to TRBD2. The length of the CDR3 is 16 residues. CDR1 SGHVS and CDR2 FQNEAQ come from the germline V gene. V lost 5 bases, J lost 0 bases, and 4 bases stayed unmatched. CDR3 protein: CASSPWTSGSSYEQYF. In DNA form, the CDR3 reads TGTGCCAGCAGCCCTTGGACTAGCGGGAGCTCCTACGAGCAGTACTTC.

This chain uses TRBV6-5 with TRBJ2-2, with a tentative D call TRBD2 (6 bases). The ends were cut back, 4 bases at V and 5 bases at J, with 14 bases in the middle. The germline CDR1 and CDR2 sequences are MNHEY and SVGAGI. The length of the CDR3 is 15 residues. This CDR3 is CASSFRRDRTGELFF. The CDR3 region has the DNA TGTGCCAGCAGTTTTAGGCGGGATAGGACCGGGGAGCTGTTTTTT.

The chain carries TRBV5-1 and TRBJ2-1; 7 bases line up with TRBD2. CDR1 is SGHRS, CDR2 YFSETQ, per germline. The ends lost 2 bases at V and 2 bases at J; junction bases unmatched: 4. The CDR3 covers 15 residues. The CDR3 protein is CASSLEAGPYNEQFF. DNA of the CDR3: TGCGCCAGCAGCTTAGAAGCGGGACCCTACAATGAGCAGTTCTTC.

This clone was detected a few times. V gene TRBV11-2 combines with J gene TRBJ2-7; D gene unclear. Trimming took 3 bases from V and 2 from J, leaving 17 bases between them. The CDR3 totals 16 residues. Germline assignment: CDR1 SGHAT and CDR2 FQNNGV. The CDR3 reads CASSFQWVGETYEQYF. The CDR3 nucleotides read TGTGCCAGCAGCTTTCAGTGGGTTGGCGAGACCTACGAGCAGTACTTC.

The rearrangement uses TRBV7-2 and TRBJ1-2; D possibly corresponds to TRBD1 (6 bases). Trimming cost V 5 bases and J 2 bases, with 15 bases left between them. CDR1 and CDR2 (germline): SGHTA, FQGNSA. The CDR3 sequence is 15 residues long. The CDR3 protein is CASSRITGKNYGYTF. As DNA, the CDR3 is TGTGCCAGCAGCCGAATCACAGGGAAGAACTATGGCTACACCTTC.

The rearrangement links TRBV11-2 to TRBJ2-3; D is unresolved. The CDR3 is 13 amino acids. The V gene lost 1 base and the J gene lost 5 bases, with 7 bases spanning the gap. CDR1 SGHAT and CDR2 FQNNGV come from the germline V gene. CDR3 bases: TGTGCCAGCAGCTTAGTGTTCGGAGATACGCAGTATTTT. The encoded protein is CASSLVFGDTQYF. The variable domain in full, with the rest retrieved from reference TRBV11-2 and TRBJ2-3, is EAGVAQSPRYKIIEKRQSVAFWCNPISGHATLYWYQQILGQGPKLLIQFQNNGVVDDSQLPKDRFSAERLKGVDSTLKIQPAKLEDSAVYLCASSLVFGDTQYFGPGTRLTVL.

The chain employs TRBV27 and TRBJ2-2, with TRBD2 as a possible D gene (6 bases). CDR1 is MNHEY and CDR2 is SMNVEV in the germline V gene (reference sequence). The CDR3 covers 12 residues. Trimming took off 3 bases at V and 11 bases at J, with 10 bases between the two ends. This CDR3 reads CASSFGAGELFF. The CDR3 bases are TGTGCCAGCAGTTTCGGGGCGGGAGAGCTGTTTTTT.

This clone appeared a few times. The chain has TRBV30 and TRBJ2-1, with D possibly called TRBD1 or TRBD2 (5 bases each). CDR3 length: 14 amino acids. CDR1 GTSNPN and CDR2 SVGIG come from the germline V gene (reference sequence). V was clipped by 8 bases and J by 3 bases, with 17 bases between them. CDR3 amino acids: CATDRDPLYNEQFF. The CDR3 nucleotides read TGTGCCACCGACCGGGACCCCCTCTACAATGAGCAGTTCTTC.

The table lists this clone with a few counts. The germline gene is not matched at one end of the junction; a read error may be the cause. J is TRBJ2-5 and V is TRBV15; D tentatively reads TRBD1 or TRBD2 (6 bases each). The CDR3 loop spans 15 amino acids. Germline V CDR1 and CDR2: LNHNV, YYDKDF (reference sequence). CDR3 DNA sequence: TGTGCCACCAGCAGAGGGATGGGGGGCCAAGCGACCCAGTACTTC. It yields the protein CATSRGMGGQATQYF.

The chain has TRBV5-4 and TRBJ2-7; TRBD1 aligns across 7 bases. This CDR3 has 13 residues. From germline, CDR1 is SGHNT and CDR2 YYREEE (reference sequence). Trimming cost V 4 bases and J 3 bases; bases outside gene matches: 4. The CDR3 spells CASSLGTDYEQYF. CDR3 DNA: TGTGCCAGCAGCCTCGGGACAGACTACGAGCAGTACTTC.

CDR3 sequence (DNA): TGTGCCAGCATCAGGGGGGGGTCCCTCTACTTC. This gives the protein CASIRGGSLYF. The rearrangement links TRBV2 to TRBJ2-5; either TRBD1 or TRBD2 may supply D (7 bases each). CDR1 and CDR2 (germline): SNHLY, FYNNEI. The CDR3 consists of 11 residues. V was clipped by 7 bases and J by 14 bases, with 17 bases between them. Full variable domain (remainder filled in from reference TRBV2 and TRBJ2-5): EPEVTQTPSHQVTQMGQEVILRCVPISNHLYFYWYRQILGQKVEFLVSFYNNEISEKSEIFDDQFSVERPDGSNFTLKIRSTKLEDSAMYFCASIRGGSLYFGPGTRLLVL.

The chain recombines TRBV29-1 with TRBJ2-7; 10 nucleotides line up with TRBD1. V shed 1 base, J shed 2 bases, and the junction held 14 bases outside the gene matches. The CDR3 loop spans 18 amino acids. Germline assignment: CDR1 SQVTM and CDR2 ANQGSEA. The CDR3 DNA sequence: TGCAGCGTTGAAGCTCCGCCTGACGGGACAGGGGTAGCCTACGAGCAGTACTTC. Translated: CSVEAPPDGTGVAYEQYF.